This TCR beta chain was obtained from a study of blood T cell repertoires in COVID-19. On the study more broadly: Specimens from acute and convalescent COVID-19 originated in the United States, Italy and Spain. PBMCs, B-cell-depleted T cells, or T cells were the source of the cDNA or gDNA that made up the material.

While infection was still active, Seattle patients were enrolled and then followed longitudinally. J was trimmed by 3 bases and V by 1 base; bases with no gene match: 9. This CDR3 comprises 17 residues. CDR1 is MGHRA and CDR2 is YSYEKL in the germline V gene. In the authors' methods: Estimation of nucleated cell counts relied on the amplification of reference gene primers. Produced via immunoSEQ multiplex PCR; TCRdb's table is partial and in-frame only. The V and J calls and clone size were taken over from that table, and D and trimming were inferred from the DNA. The data hold a few hundred thousand clones, with 85% to 90% observed a single time.

This chain uses TRBV4-1 with TRBJ1-2; 9 bases line up with TRBD1. The receptor was derived from an older woman with COVID-19, enrolled during active disease. The sequencing sample was made of peripheral blood. CDR3 DNA sequence: TGCGCCAGCAGCCAAGTCCTACAGGGGGCGCACGACTATGGCTACACCTTC. It codes for CASSQVLQGAHDYGYTF.